Below, 18 T cell receptor beta chains from the same sample are listed, as sequenced in a study of shared clonotypes between healthy human individuals. Produced via immunoSEQ multiplex PCR; TCRdb's table is partial and in-frame only. Altogether about 460,000 clones are present, approximately 80% being singletons, with the ten largest covering 12%. The sample comprised PBMCs. The receptor source for this set is a middle-aged woman in good health. Some clones in this sample may be carry-over from other donors' samples.

The chain recombines TRBV6-5 with TRBJ2-7; 7 positions match TRBD1. This CDR3 has 16 residues. Germline trimming cut 3 bases from V and 7 bases from J; bases unmatched to any gene: 15. Germline V gene data show CDR1 as MNHEY and CDR2 as SVGAGI. The chain's CDR3 is CASSYSRGGYPSEQYF. The CDR3 DNA is TGTGCCAGCAGTTATAGTCGAGGGGGCTACCCCTCTGAGCAGTACTTC.

V is TRBV28 and J is TRBJ1-4, with D possibly matching TRBD1 (6 bases). The CDR3 runs to 12 residues. V gave up 6 bases and J gave up 7 bases, with 9 bases separating them. From germline, CDR1 is MDHEN and CDR2 SYDVKM. DNA of the CDR3: TGTGCCAGCAGAAGGGGGGCTGAAAAACTGTTTTTT. It is translated as CASRRGAEKLFF.

This chain connects TRBV15 to TRBJ2-5, with 8 bases fitting TRBD1. The DNA matches TRBJ2-7 better at its end, which makes the J call doubtful. The CDR3 runs 17 residues. Germline loops: CDR1 LNHNV, CDR2 YYDKDF (reference sequence). CDR3 DNA: TGTGCCACCAGCAGAGGGGCGGCAGGGGGCTTCAACTACGAGCAGTACTTC. It codes for CATSRGAAGGFNYEQYF.

The chain recombines TRBV9 with TRBJ2-3; no clear D gene. Trimming removed 4 bases at V and 1 base at J, with 7 bases between. CDR1 is SGDLS and CDR2 is YYNGEE in the germline V gene. The CDR3 runs to 13 residues. CDR3 bases: TGTGCCAGCAGCCCCCACGGCACAGATACGCAGTATTTT. It encodes CASSPHGTDTQYF.

Comment on this clone: Other nucleotide sequences from this sample produce the same CDR3. The rearrangement joins TRBV30 to TRBJ2-2; D ambiguous. The CDR3 covers 12 residues. Trimming removed 2 bases at V and 4 bases at J, with 5 bases between. Per the germline V gene, CDR1 is GTSNPN and CDR2 is SVGIG (reference sequence). Here the CDR3 reads CAWSRGTGELFF. As DNA, the CDR3 is TGTGCCTGGAGTAGAGGCACCGGGGAGCTGTTTTTT.

The rearrangement joins TRBV7-3 to TRBJ2-1; TRBD2 agrees at 8 bases. Germline V gives CDR1 SGHTA, CDR2 FQGTGA. The CDR3 is 15 amino acids. The V and J ends lost 5 bases and 4 bases, in that order; junction bases with no gene match: 7. The CDR3 here is CASSQTSGDYNEQFF. The CDR3 DNA reads as TGTGCCAGCAGCCAAACTAGCGGAGATTACAATGAGCAGTTCTTC.

This chain joins TRBV28 and TRBJ1-5; D not certain. Trimming cost V 6 bases and J 5 bases, with 20 bases left between them. The V gene's germline CDR1 is MDHEN and CDR2 SYDVKM. The CDR3 runs 16 residues. The CDR3 sequence is CASRPPEGTADQPQHF. As DNA, the CDR3 is TGTGCCAGCAGGCCCCCTGAGGGAACAGCGGATCAGCCCCAGCATTTT.

The gene calls are TRBV4-2 and TRBJ1-1; no clear D. The CDR3 runs to 14 residues. In germline, CDR1 is LGHNA, CDR2 YNFKEQ. V was clipped by 0 bases and J by 0 bases, with 5 bases between them. CDR3 DNA sequence: TGTGCCAGCAGCCAAGACAGTATGAACACTGAAGCTTTCTTT. As protein: CASSQDSMNTEAFF.

This clone appeared a single time. The chain is built from TRBV27 and TRBJ1-2, with D maybe TRBD1 (6 bases). This CDR3 comprises 14 residues. Germline CDR1 reads MNHEY; CDR2 reads SMNVEV (reference sequence). Trimming shortened V by 0 bases and J by 8 bases, and 13 bases separated the two germline ends. CDR3 sequence reads: CASSLSGTSKGYTF. The CDR3 region has the DNA TGTGCCAGCAGTTTATCCGGGACATCGAAGGGCTACACCTTC.

The CDR3: CASSPLGQGAWQETQYF. The CDR3 DNA sequence: TGCGCCAGCAGCCCACTAGGCCAGGGGGCATGGCAAGAGACCCAGTACTTC. The genes are TRBV5-1 and TRBJ2-5; 8 bases are shared with TRBD1. This CDR3 has 17 amino acids. Looked up from germline, CDR1 is SGHRS and CDR2 is YFSETQ. Germline trimming cut 4 bases from V and 2 bases from J; bases unmatched to any gene: 13.

Regarding this clone: This sequence is one base from a far larger clone and is likely a read error. The same CDR3 arises from other DNA sequences in this sample as well. The genes are TRBV13 and TRBJ1-1; D may be TRBD1 (5 bases). Germline-derived CDR1 and CDR2 are PRHDT and FYEKMQ (reference sequence). This CDR3 region has 16 residues. The CDR3 protein is CASSLFGAGLNTEAFF. The CDR3 coding sequence is TGTGCCAGCAGCTTATTCGGGGCAGGACTGAACACTGAGGCTTTCTTT.

This clone appeared a single time. The chain couples TRBV7-9 to TRBJ2-3, with 7 nucleotides matching TRBD1. The CDR3 spans 14 residues. CDR1 and CDR2 (germline): SEHNR, FQNEAQ (reference sequence). Germline trimming cut 3 bases from V and 4 bases from J; bases unmatched to any gene: 4. The CDR3 loop reads CASSFLQGADTQYF. CDR3 nucleotides: TGTGCCAGCAGCTTCCTGCAGGGGGCAGATACGCAGTATTTT.

V and J are TRBV29-1 and TRBJ2-7; D remains ambiguous. V lost 4 bases to trimming and J lost 4 bases, with 11 bases between them. The germline gives CDR1 SQVTM, CDR2 ANQGSEA. The CDR3 is 12 amino acids. CDR3 sequence: CSVAGSTYEQYF. The CDR3 DNA is TGCAGCGTTGCCGGTTCTACATACGAGCAGTACTTC.

This clone was seen just once. This chain connects TRBV7-2 to TRBJ2-2; D possibly corresponds to TRBD1 (5 bases). The germline V gene encodes CDR1 SGHTA and CDR2 FQGNSA. Between the trimmed V and J ends, which lost 5 bases and 0 bases, there was a span of 10 bases. CDR3 size: 15 residues. The CDR3 sequence is CASSRDSSNTGELFF. In nucleotides, the CDR3 is TGTGCCAGCAGCCGAGACAGCTCGAACACCGGGGAGCTGTTTTTT.

V and J are TRBV18 and TRBJ2-2; D not resolved. The germline V gene encodes CDR1 KGHSH and CDR2 LQKENI. The length of the CDR3 is 13 residues. Trimming removed 6 bases at V and 4 bases at J, with 9 bases between. This CDR3 reads CASSKVGTGELFF. DNA of the CDR3: TGTGCCAGCTCGAAAGTCGGCACCGGGGAGCTGTTTTTT.

The V call is TRBV7-8, the J call TRBJ2-7; D unclear. The CDR3 length is 14 residues. V lost 1 base and J lost 1, with 8 bases in between. Germline V lookup: CDR1 SGHVS, CDR2 FQNEAQ. CDR3 bases: TGTGCCAGCAGCTTAGAATCTCGTTCCTACGAGCAGTACTTC. The encoded protein is CASSLESRSYEQYF. The full variable domain, its missing parts supplied by reference TRBV7-8 and TRBJ2-7, is GAGVSQSPRYKVAKRGQDVALRCDPISGHVSLFWYQQALGQGPEFLTYFQNEAQLDKSGLPSDRFFAERPEGSVSTLKIQRTQQEDSAVYLCASSLESRSYEQYFGPGTRLTVT.

This clone was detected a few times. V gene TRBV11-1 combines with J gene TRBJ1-1; possible D gene TRBD1, 6 bases. Trimming took 3 bases from V and 0 from J, leaving 8 bases between them. Germline CDR1 SGHAT, CDR2 FQDESV (reference sequence). CDR3 length equals 14 residues. CDR3 in amino acids: CASSLDSLNTEAFF. CDR3 nucleotides: TGTGCCAGCAGCTTGGACAGCTTGAACACTGAAGCTTTCTTT.

The chain joins TRBV4-2 to TRBJ1-1, with 9 positions matching TRBD1. CDR3 length: 16 amino acids. Germline V lookup: CDR1 LGHNA, CDR2 YNFKEQ. After removal of 0 bases from V and 11 bases from J, the junction contained 13 bases not matched to a gene. CDR3 residues: CASSQDRDRELRWAFF. In DNA form, the CDR3 reads TGTGCCAGCAGCCAAGACAGGGACAGGGAATTGAGGTGGGCTTTCTTT.